This T cell receptor (beta chain) emerged from a study of neurological immune-mediated disorders. Germline-derived CDR1 and CDR2 are SGHRS and YFSETQ. The CDR3 length is 13 residues. V was shortened by 0 bases and J by 7 bases, with 10 bases between the two germline ends. At least ten counts were recorded for this clonotype. From the 5' RACE reads, TCRdb called clonotypes with MiXCR, one entry per CDR3 protein. The sample lists about 46,000 distinct CDR3 sequences, under 2% seen once, with around 2.2% in the top ten. Sample: PBMCs. The receptor comes from a woman between 40 and 55 years old with multiple sclerosis. The gene calls are TRBV5-1 and TRBJ1-1; D is uncertain. This chain's CDR3 is CASSLGYFSEAFF. Written as DNA, the CDR3 is TGCGCCAGCAGCTTGGGATACTTCAGTGAAGCTTTCTTT.